These T cell receptor beta chains were read from a single sample in a study of cytomegalovirus exposure and HLA in healthy donors. The assay was immunoSEQ multiplex PCR, and TCRdb's table has in-frame clones only and misses some. This sample has some 200,000 clones; 78% occur once, and the top ten carry less than 3.5%. Material for sequencing was PBMCs. The receptors shown here come from a female donor in good health and CMV-seronegative. The CDR3 runs from the conserved cysteine through the conserved F or W. D genes are given only for firm matches. Rows give clone size only sometimes, using once, few, many, or a class for an expanded clone.

>once|TRBV4-3|TRBJ2-3|TRBD2
CASSQDLAGATDTQYF
>NA|TRBV28|TRBJ1-2|NA
CASSTEDDRSLGRDTF
>once|TRBV11-3|TRBJ1-3|NA
CASSFNSISGNTIYF
>NA|TRBV15|TRBJ1-5|TRBD1
CATSSFRDRVRQPQHF
>NA|TRBV6-5|TRBJ2-5|NA
CASTQPGGGQEQYF
>NA|TRBV5-4|TRBJ2-1|TRBD2
CATNSYSGSYNEQFF
>NA|TRBV10-3|TRBJ2-7|TRBD2
CAISPGDYYEQYF
>NA|TRBV27|TRBJ1-1|NA
CASSFGTQGNTEAFF
>NA|TRBV28|TRBJ1-5|TRBD1
CASSYGTGGNQPQHF
>NA|TRBV5-1|TRBJ1-1|TRBD1
CASSVDRRTEAFF
>NA|TRBV2|TRBJ2-7|NA
CASSDNYEQYF
>once|TRBV2|TRBJ2-5|TRBD1
CASDTGTEKETQYF
>NA|TRBV5-1|TRBJ2-7|TRBD1
CASSPGQGAYEQYF